The 25 T cell receptor beta chains given below trace back to one sample, sequenced in a study of T cell responses to AZD1222 COVID-19 vaccine. Assay used: immunoSEQ multiplex PCR; TCRdb lists only in-frame clones, some missing. The repertoire has fewer than 120,000 clones, about 94% of them found once; the top ten carry 2.9%. This specimen consisted of peripheral blood, obtained 28 days after the second AZD1222 dose. The source is an adult who received the AZD1222 COVID-19 vaccine.

The chain employs TRBV19 and TRBJ2-7, with D possibly TRBD2 on 5 matching bases. The CDR3 runs 18 residues. V was trimmed by 4 bases and J by 0 bases, leaving 22 bases between them. The germline V gene has CDR1 LNHDA and CDR2 SQIVND (reference sequence). This CDR3 is CASSSSSRRQPFSYEQYF. The DNA of the CDR3 is TGTGCCAGTAGTAGTTCTAGCCGCCGCCAACCGTTCTCCTACGAGCAGTACTTC. The full variable domain, rest sourced from reference TRBV19 and TRBJ2-7, is DGGITQSPKYLFRKEGQNVTLSCEQNLNHDAMYWYRQDPGQGLRLIYYSQIVNDFQKGDIAEGYSVSREKKESFPLTVTSAQKNPTAFYLCASSSSSRRQPFSYEQYFGPGTRLTVT.

V usage is TRBV10-1 and J usage is TRBJ1-2; perhaps TRBD1 as D (5 bases). Germline lookup yields CDR1 WNHNN and CDR2 SYGVQD (reference sequence). The CDR3 runs to 12 residues. Deletions cut 10 bases from V and 3 bases from J, with 12 bases between. The CDR3 sequence is CATTGLDYGYTF. The CDR3, as DNA: TGCGCCACTACGGGGCTGGACTATGGCTACACCTTC.

V and J are TRBV7-9 and TRBJ2-7, with TRBD2 matching over 15 bases. This CDR3 is 19 amino acids long. The J segment lost 7 bases and the V segment lost 1 base, leaving 14 bases of the junction unmatched. Germline lookup yields CDR1 SEHNR and CDR2 FQNEAQ (reference sequence). The CDR3 region is CASSLVEGLGLAGGWEQYF. DNA of the CDR3: TGTGCCAGCAGCTTAGTGGAAGGACTGGGACTAGCGGGAGGCTGGGAGCAGTACTTC.

DNA of the CDR3: TGTGCCAGCAGCTGGGGACAGGGCTACGAGCAGTACTTC. Protein product: CASSWGQGYEQYF. This rearrangement joins TRBV5-4 to TRBJ2-7; 9 nucleotides match TRBD1. V was pared by 3 bases and J by 3 bases, with 1 base of the junction left unmatched. Per germline, CDR1 SGHNT and CDR2 YYREEE (reference sequence). This CDR3 is built from 13 residues.

The V call is TRBV5-1, the J call TRBJ1-2; D is uncertain. This CDR3 is 13 amino acids long. With 4 bases removed from V and 2 bases from J, the gap between germline ends came to 9 bases. Germline V gene data show CDR1 as SGHRS and CDR2 as YFSETQ. CDR3 loop: CASSVSENYGYTF. For the CDR3, the DNA is TGCGCCAGCAGCGTCAGCGAAAACTATGGCTACACCTTC.

The genes are TRBV27 and TRBJ2-6; D not resolved. Germline CDR1 reads MNHEY; CDR2 reads SMNVEV (reference sequence). The CDR3 loop spans 13 amino acids. The CDR3 sequence is CLHSLRGANVLTF. CDR3 DNA sequence: TGTTTACACTCGCTGCGTGGGGCCAACGTCCTGACTTTC.

V is TRBV12-5 and J is TRBJ1-1; D is undetermined. This CDR3 region has 14 residues. V was shortened by 3 bases and J by 1 base, with 9 bases between the two germline ends. Per germline, CDR1 LGHNT and CDR2 FRNRAP. Here the CDR3 DNA reads TGTGCTAGTGGTTTCCGGATCACGAACACTGAAGCTTTCTTT. Translated: CASGFRITNTEAFF.

V is TRBV29-1 and J is TRBJ2-2; D uncertain. The CDR3 has 13 residues. Germline V lookup: CDR1 SQVTM, CDR2 ANQGSEA. Written as DNA, the CDR3 is TGCAGTGCCCAAGTGTCCGGTGCCGGGGAGCTGTTTTTT. Its translation is CSAQVSGAGELFF.

The genes are TRBV11-3 and TRBJ2-7; possibly TRBD2 for D (5 bases). The CDR3 spans 14 residues. Germline CDR1 is SGHNT and CDR2 is YENEEA. The V end lost 2 bases, the J end lost 2 bases, and 10 bases lay between the germline ends. CDR3 sequence: CASSLWERTYEQYF. CDR3 in DNA: TGTGCCAGCAGCTTATGGGAGAGAACCTACGAGCAGTACTTC.

This chain uses TRBV5-1 with TRBJ1-1; D is unclear. The CDR3 is 11 residues long. Germline V lookup: CDR1 SGHRS, CDR2 YFSETQ. V lost 5 bases and J 8 bases, leaving 10 bases between the germline ends. The CDR3 region has the DNA TGCGCCAGCAGGAGTGGAGGAGAAGCTTTCTTT. This translates into CASRSGGEAFF.

The chain is built from TRBV29-1 and TRBJ1-2; 7 nucleotides agree with TRBD1. Germline assignment: CDR1 SQVTM and CDR2 ANQGSEA. J was trimmed by 0 bases and V by 7 bases; bases with no gene match: 8. This CDR3 region has 14 residues. CDR3 coding DNA: TGCAGCGCAGGGACAGTAGGAGCTAACTATGGCTACACCTTC. Amino acids: CSAGTVGANYGYTF.

A single count supports this clone. The chain joins TRBV6-5 to TRBJ1-2, with unresolved D. The CDR3 is 13 residues long. V was shortened by 5 bases and J by 7 bases, with 14 bases between the two germline ends. In germline, CDR1 is MNHEY, CDR2 SVGAGI. CDR3 loop: CASSKEGRGGYTF. The DNA of the CDR3 is TGTGCCAGCAGTAAGGAAGGACGGGGTGGCTACACCTTC.

The V call is TRBV7-2, the J call TRBJ1-4; 8 bases are a match to TRBD1. The CDR3 has 14 residues. The V segment lost 6 bases and the J segment 3 bases; nucleotides outside the gene matches: 3. CDR1 and CDR2 (germline): SGHTA, FQGNSA. This CDR3 reads CASSSTGANEKLFF. CDR3 sequence (DNA): TGTGCCAGCAGTTCGACAGGGGCTAATGAAAAACTGTTTTTT. Complete variable domain (other parts from reference TRBV7-2 and TRBJ1-4): GAGVSQSPSNKVTEKGKDVELRCDPISGHTALYWYRQSLGQGLEFLIYFQGNSAPDKSGLPSDRFSAERTGGSVSTLTIQRTQQEDSAVYLCASSSTGANEKLFFGSGTQLSVL.

J is TRBJ2-1 and V is TRBV18; 10 bases are a match to TRBD2. Germline CDR1 reads KGHSH; CDR2 reads LQKENI. The CDR3 is 20 amino acids. J was trimmed by 5 bases and V by 1 base; bases with no gene match: 17. The CDR3 sequence is CASSPRTSGAAVGWHNEQFF. The CDR3 DNA is TGTGCCAGCTCACCACGAACTAGCGGGGCCGCAGTGGGGTGGCACAATGAGCAGTTCTTC.

The chain employs TRBV5-1 and TRBJ2-5, with a tentative D call TRBD1 (5 bases). Germline V lookup: CDR1 SGHRS, CDR2 YFSETQ. Trimming removed 7 bases at V and 2 bases at J, with 18 bases between. This CDR3 has 15 residues. This CDR3 is CASSFWGTVQETQYF. The CDR3 DNA is TGCGCCAGCTCTTTTTGGGGCACCGTGCAAGAGACCCAGTACTTC. Drawing the rest from reference TRBV5-1 and TRBJ2-5, the complete variable domain is KAGVTQTPRYLIKTRGQQVTLSCSPISGHRSVSWYQQTPGQGLQFLFEYFSETQRNKGNFPGRFSGRQFSNSRSEMNVSTLELGDSALYLCASSFWGTVQETQYFGPGTRLLVL.

This chain connects TRBV24-1 to TRBJ2-7; tentatively, D is TRBD1 (5 bases). The CDR3 is 12 amino acids. Trimming removed 8 bases at V and 3 bases at J, with 10 bases between. Per germline, CDR1 KGHDR and CDR2 SFDVKD. The CDR3 DNA is TGTGCCACCACCGCAGGGTTCTACGAGCAGTACTTC. Translated, it gives CATTAGFYEQYF.

This clone was counted once. This chain joins TRBV2 and TRBJ1-6; perhaps TRBD1 as D (6 bases). V lost 5 bases and J lost 8, with 10 bases in between. Per the germline V gene, CDR1 is SNHLY and CDR2 is FYNNEI. The CDR3 length is 13 residues. CDR3 coding DNA: TGTGCCAGCAGTCCAGGGGAAGATTCACCCCTCCACTTT. Translated: CASSPGEDSPLHF.

This chain joins TRBV27 and TRBJ1-1, with TRBD1 as a possible D gene (6 bases). Trimming took off 3 bases at V and 7 bases at J, with 12 bases between the two ends. Germline CDR1 reads MNHEY; CDR2 reads SMNVEV (reference sequence). This CDR3 is built from 13 residues. The CDR3 DNA follows: TGTGCCAGCAGTTTCCAGGACAGCCATGAAGCTTTCTTT. Translation gives CASSFQDSHEAFF.

The chain has TRBV12-3 or TRBV12-4 and TRBJ1-2, with no clear D. Trimming took off 2 bases at V and 2 bases at J, with 3 bases between the two ends. The CDR3 contains 12 residues. CDR3: CASSLQNYGYTF. CDR3 in DNA: TGTGCCAGCAGTTTACAGAACTATGGCTACACCTTC.

The chain combines TRBV3-1 (or the pseudogene TRBV3-2) with TRBJ1-5; D is ambiguous. Germline V gene data show CDR1 as LGHDT and CDR2 as YNNKEL (reference sequence). With 1 base removed from V and 4 bases from J, the gap between germline ends came to 17 bases. This CDR3 spans 17 amino acids. The CDR3: CASSQAGPGGVNQPQHF. The CDR3 nucleotides read TGTGCCAGCAGCCAAGCCGGGCCAGGCGGGGTGAATCAGCCCCAGCATTTT.

The J gene is TRBJ1-5, the V gene TRBV5-1; D possibly corresponds to TRBD1 (6 bases). CDR1 and CDR2 (germline): SGHRS, YFSETQ. V shed 0 bases and J shed 2 bases, with 12 bases lying between them. The CDR3 extends over 16 amino acids. DNA for the CDR3: TGCGCCAGCAGCTTGGTTGGGGGCGGGGGCAATCAGCCCCAGCATTTT. Translating gives CASSLVGGGGNQPQHF.

V and J are TRBV7-9 and TRBJ2-7, with D perhaps TRBD1 or TRBD2 (5 bases each). Between the trimmed V and J ends, which lost 7 bases and 4 bases, there was a span of 14 bases. CDR1 is SEHNR, CDR2 FQNEAQ, per germline (reference sequence). This CDR3 has 13 amino acids. The CDR3 spells CASNEGREYEQYF. In nucleotides, the CDR3 is TGTGCCAGCAACGAGGGCAGGGAATACGAGCAGTACTTC. Full variable domain (remainder filled in from reference TRBV7-9 and TRBJ2-7): DTGVSQNPRHKITKRGQNVTFRCDPISEHNRLYWYRQTLGQGPEFLTYFQNEAQLEKSRLLSDRFSAERPKGSFSTLEIQRTEQGDSAMYLCASNEGREYEQYFGPGTRLTVT.

CDR3 amino acids: CASSQGMGTGAFTLHF. CDR3 DNA: TGCGCCAGCAGCCAAGGAATGGGGACAGGGGCTTTCACCCTCCACTTT. This sequence joins TRBV4-1 and TRBJ1-6, with 10 positions matching TRBD1. The CDR3 has 16 residues. From germline, CDR1 is MGHRA and CDR2 YSYEKL. Trimming at V came to 1 base and at J to 14 bases, leaving 11 bases not matched to a gene.

This clone was observed once. The chain combines TRBV4-1 with TRBJ2-5, with 9 positions matching TRBD2. There are 14 residues in the CDR3. Trimming at V came to 4 bases and at J to 2 bases, leaving 2 bases not matched to a gene. The V gene's germline CDR1 is MGHRA and CDR2 YSYEKL. CDR3 amino acids: CASSLAGVQETQYF. The CDR3 coding sequence is TGCGCCAGCAGCCTAGCGGGGGTACAAGAGACCCAGTACTTC.

This chain uses TRBV9 with TRBJ1-1; the match to TRBD1 covers 7 bases. V was pared by 2 bases and J by 4 bases, with 5 bases of the junction left unmatched. The germline CDR1 and CDR2 sequences are SGDLS and YYNGEE. CDR3 length: 14 residues. CDR3 sequence reads: CASSVRGGSTEAFF. Written as DNA, the CDR3 is TGTGCCAGCAGCGTCAGGGGGGGAAGCACTGAAGCTTTCTTT.